This T cell receptor beta chain was retrieved from a study of neurological immune-mediated disorders. Germline CDR1 is SGHRS and CDR2 is YFSETQ. The V and J ends lost 2 bases and 0 bases respectively, with 9 bases between them. This CDR3 has 15 amino acids. Stored at -80 C, 2 million PBMCs were the source of the unsorted libraries. In this sample, this clonotype turned up many times. Per sequencing run, 15-18 subjects together gave over 190 million TCR-beta sequences. From the 5' RACE reads, TCRdb called clonotypes with MiXCR, one entry per CDR3 protein. The repertoire holds roughly 80,000 distinct CDR3 sequences, with 10% as singletons.

The rearrangement joins TRBV5-1 to TRBJ2-1; D gene uncertain. Sequenced sample: PBMCs. This TCR came from a man in his forties or fifties in good health. Here the CDR3 reads CASSLESLSYNEQFF. In DNA, the CDR3 is TGCGCCAGCAGCTTAGAAAGTCTCTCCTACAATGAGCAGTTCTTC.